These T cell receptor beta chains were read from a single sample in a study of T cell responses to AZD1222 COVID-19 vaccine. The data were produced by immunoSEQ multiplex PCR, yet TCRdb's version contains in-frame clones alone and is incomplete. This table has more than 140,000 clones, approximately 89% appearing once. This sample comprised peripheral blood, obtained on day 0 of AZD1222 vaccination. Receptors originate from an adult in good health. Each CDR3 is given with its conserved first and last residue. D genes are given only for firm matches. Clone size is given for some rows only: seen once, a few or many times, or a class if the clone is expanded.

D,J,V,size,CDR3,DNA
.,TRBJ1-2,TRBV6-5,few,CASSYGGVRGGYTF,TGTGCCAGCAGTTACGGCGGGGTCAGAGGGGGCTACACCTTC
.,TRBJ2-3,TRBV11-2,.,CASSLKGLRFYDTQYF,TGTGCCAGCAGCTTAAAGGGACTGCGTTTTTACGATACGCAGTATTTT
TRBD2,TRBJ2-7,TRBV28,.,CASRGLAGVSYEQYF,TGTGCCAGCAGGGGACTAGCGGGAGTCTCCTACGAGCAGTACTTC
TRBD1,TRBJ1-4,TRBV5-4,.,CASSLDRGATNEKLFF,TGTGCCAGCAGCCTGGACAGGGGTGCAACTAATGAAAAACTGTTTTTT
TRBD1,TRBJ2-1,TRBV13,.,CASSFRDREGDEQFF,TGTGCCAGCAGCTTCCGGGACAGGGAAGGCGATGAGCAGTTCTTC
.,TRBJ1-1,TRBV7-3,once,CASSSWAGDLAFF,TGTGCCAGCAGCTCCTGGGCGGGGGACCTAGCTTTCTTT
TRBD2,TRBJ2-5,TRBV27,.,CASSFTLASGYQETQYF,TGTGCCAGCTCCTTTACCCTCGCTAGCGGGTACCAAGAGACCCAGTACTTC
.,TRBJ1-1,TRBV11-3,.,CASSLGGGRNTEAFF,TGTGCCAGCAGCTTAGGCGGGGGGCGGAACACTGAAGCTTTCTTT
TRBD1,TRBJ2-1,TRBV27,.,CASSLGQGLYNEQFF,TGTGCCAGCAGCCTGGGACAGGGATTATACAATGAGCAGTTCTTC
.,TRBJ2-7,TRBV19,.,CASSPLGLGSYEQYF,TGTGCCAGTAGTCCATTGGGGCTCGGGTCCTACGAGCAGTACTTC
.,TRBJ2-7,TRBV19,.,CASSIRLIYEQYF,TGTGCCAGTAGTATCCGTCTAATCTACGAGCAGTACTTC
.,TRBJ2-7,TRBV7-6,.,CASSPRGALSYEQYF,TGTGCCAGCAGTCCCCGGGGGGCCCTCTCCTACGAGCAGTACTTC
TRBD1,TRBJ1-2,TRBV7-9,.,CASSLGQGYGYTF,TGTGCCAGCAGTCTGGGACAGGGCTATGGCTACACCTTC
TRBD1,TRBJ2-3,TRBV6-1,.,CASSEDRGSTDTQYF,TGTGCCAGCAGTGAGGACAGGGGCAGCACAGATACGCAGTATTTT
TRBD2,TRBJ2-7,TRBV9,.,CASSPTGTRGHEQYF,TGTGCCAGCAGCCCGACCGGGACTAGGGGCCACGAGCAGTACTTC
TRBD1,TRBJ2-2,TRBV10-3,.,CAISDGQGYTGELFF,TGTGCCATCAGTGACGGACAGGGGTACACCGGGGAGCTGTTTTTT
.,TRBJ1-4,TRBV15,.,CATSRGVSEKLFF,TGTGCCACCAGCAGAGGGGTGTCTGAAAAACTGTTTTTT
.,TRBJ1-1,TRBV24-1,few,CATRRGEEAFF,TGTGCCACCAGGCGGGGGGAAGAAGCTTTCTTT
TRBD2,TRBJ2-7,TRBV2,.,CASGLRLAGGDEQYF,TGTGCCAGCGGACTGAGACTAGCGGGAGGTGATGAGCAGTACTTC
.,TRBJ2-5,TRBV6-2/TRBV6-3,.,CASSHRPIGETQYF,TGTGCCAGCAGCCACCGACCCATAGGGGAGACCCAGTACTTC
TRBD2,TRBJ2-4,TRBV4-1,.,CASSQQAGGDIQYF,TGCGCCAGCAGCCAACAAGCGGGAGGGGACATTCAGTACTTC
.,TRBJ1-4,TRBV5-3,.,CARSLTGFGEKLFF,TGTGCCAGAAGCCTCACAGGGTTCGGAGAAAAACTGTTTTTT
TRBD1,TRBJ2-7,TRBV20-1,.,CSARTGYEQYF,TGCAGTGCTCGGACAGGCTACGAGCAGTACTTC
.,TRBJ2-7,TRBV7-2,.,CASSLLAGNRWEQYF,TGTGCCAGCAGCTTACTTGCGGGCAACCGATGGGAGCAGTACTTC
.,TRBJ2-7,TRBV24-1,.,CATSDPLQSHEQYF,TGTGCCACCAGTGACCCCTTACAGAGCCACGAGCAGTACTTC
TRBD1,TRBJ1-4,TRBV6-5,.,CASLGRGREKLFF,TGTGCCAGCCTTGGCAGGGGGAGAGAAAAACTGTTTTTT
.,TRBJ1-2,TRBV24-1,.,CATSVPPVWGGDTF,TGTGCCACCAGTGTTCCCCCTGTGTGGGGGGGGGACACCTTC
TRBD1,TRBJ2-7,TRBV27,.,CASSLGRGPSEQYF,TGTGCCAGCAGTTTGGGCAGGGGGCCGTCCGAGCAGTACTTC
.,TRBJ1-2,TRBV12-3/TRBV12-4,.,CASSRTQNYGYTF,TGTGCCAGCAGTCGGACACAGAACTATGGCTACACCTTC
TRBD1,TRBJ2-5,TRBV18,.,CASSPPDRAKYAQYF,TGTGCCAGCTCACCACCCGACAGGGCGAAGTACGCCCAGTACTTC